Each of the 31 T cell receptor beta chains below was sequenced from the same sample in a study of OX40 agonist ivuxolimab in advanced cancers. Clones were sequenced by immunoSEQ multiplex PCR, and TCRdb holds only the in-frame ones, with some missing. This sample has fewer than 11,000 clones, with roughly nine tenths found just once. The input for sequencing was CD4+ or CD8+ T cells sorted from blood, taken in a trial of the OX40 agonist ivuxolimab. These receptors were taken from an adult with an advanced solid tumor such as melanoma, head and neck, liver or kidney cancer.

The chain recombines TRBV5-6 with TRBJ2-1; 7 bases agree with TRBD1. The trim removed 0 bases at V and 5 bases at J, leaving 14 bases unmatched. The CDR3 contains 18 residues. Germline CDR1 reads SGHDT; CDR2 reads YYEEEE. The CDR3 coding sequence is TGTGCCAGCAGCTTGGCCCGGACAGGACCCATAAATAACAATGAGCAGTTCTTC. This sequence encodes CASSLARTGPINNNEQFF.

The chain recombines TRBV7-9 with TRBJ2-1; D is perhaps TRBD2 (6 bases). Germline V gene sequence: CDR1 SEHNR, CDR2 FQNEAQ (reference sequence). V was trimmed by 2 bases and J by 8 bases, leaving 25 bases between them. The CDR3 is 18 amino acids. The CDR3 DNA is TGTGCCAGCAGCTTATCCACCCACTATATAGCGGAGGGTGATGAGCAGTTCTTC. The encoded protein is CASSLSTHYIAEGDEQFF.

The gene calls are TRBV7-9 and TRBJ2-2, with D uncertain. CDR1 and CDR2 (germline): SEHNR, FQNEAQ (reference sequence). The CDR3 sequence is 14 residues long. V was cut by 1 base and J by 4 bases, with 7 bases left in between. The CDR3 loop reads CASSLVGTTGELFF. The CDR3 coding sequence is TGTGCCAGCAGCTTAGTCGGTACCACCGGGGAGCTGTTTTTT.

As for this clone: The junction departs from germline at one end; a sequencing error may be responsible. V gene TRBV9 combines with J gene TRBJ1-1; no clear D gene. Germline loops: CDR1 SGDLS, CDR2 YYNGEE. CDR3 length: 13 residues. The CDR3 region is CASSVGQNAEAFF. CDR3 DNA: TGTGCCAGCAGCGTAGGTCAGAACGCTGAAGCTTTCTTT. The full variable domain, completed using reference TRBV9 and TRBJ1-1, is DSGVTQTPKHLITATGQRVTLRCSPRSGDLSVYWYQQSLDQGLQFLIQYYNGEERAKGNILERFSAQQFPDLHSELNLSSLELGDSALYFCASSVGQNAEAFFGQGTRLTVV.

This chain joins TRBV2 and TRBJ1-3, with D possibly TRBD1 on 5 matching bases. Germline V gene sequence: CDR1 SNHLY, CDR2 FYNNEI. CDR3 length: 12 amino acids. V lost 8 bases to trimming and J lost 4 bases, with 9 bases between them. The CDR3 region has the DNA TGTGCCAGCGGGGGGATCGGAAACACCATATATTTT. The encoded protein is CASGGIGNTIYF.

This chain joins TRBV27 and TRBJ1-5; D may be TRBD1 (6 bases). The germline V gene encodes CDR1 MNHEY and CDR2 SMNVEV (reference sequence). The V and J ends lost 7 bases and 6 bases respectively, with 13 bases between them. The CDR3 contains 13 residues. This CDR3 reads CASTIRGGQPQHF. DNA for the CDR3: TGTGCCAGCACCATCAGGGGAGGTCAGCCCCAGCATTTT.

The chain combines TRBV10-1 with TRBJ2-7; TRBD2 might be the D (6 bases). Germline CDR1 WNHNN, CDR2 SYGVQD (reference sequence). V was pared by 6 bases and J by 1 base, with 31 bases between. This CDR3 spans 20 amino acids. The CDR3 loop reads CASSAGPSHPRTPESYEQYF. DNA of the CDR3: TGCGCCAGCAGCGCGGGGCCTTCTCATCCGAGAACCCCGGAATCCTACGAGCAGTACTTC.

V and J are TRBV19 and TRBJ2-1, with D perhaps assigned TRBD1 or TRBD2 (5 bases each). The CDR3 is 13 amino acids. Germline loops: CDR1 LNHDA, CDR2 SQIVND (reference sequence). V dropped 5 bases and J dropped 5 bases, with 10 bases sitting between them. The CDR3 here is CASSDMGHNEQFF. The CDR3 region has the DNA TGTGCCAGTAGTGACATGGGACACAATGAGCAGTTCTTC.

This clone showed up just a few times. V and J are TRBV7-8 and TRBJ1-1, with unresolved D. CDR1 is SGHVS, CDR2 FQNEAQ, per germline. The V end lost 1 base, the J end lost 5 bases, and 8 bases lay between the germline ends. The CDR3 is made up of 13 amino acids. For the CDR3, the DNA is TGTGCCAGCAGCTTAGTAGGACTAACTGAAGCTTTCTTT. This codes for CASSLVGLTEAFF.

This chain connects TRBV5-5 to TRBJ2-3; 10 bases match TRBD1. The germline gives CDR1 SGHKS, CDR2 YYEKEE (reference sequence). The length of the CDR3 is 17 residues. The junction had 6 bases not matched to a gene; V was cut back by 0 bases and J by 2 bases. The CDR3 DNA reads TGTGCCAGCAGCTTGGCTCCGACAGGGGGCATCACAGATACGCAGTATTTT. Translating gives CASSLAPTGGITDTQYF.

The chain has TRBV5-4 and TRBJ2-2; TRBD2 matches 13 bases. CDR3 length equals 19 residues. The V gene end was trimmed by 0 bases and the J gene end by 8 bases; junction bases not matched to a gene: 13. CDR1 and CDR2 from the germline V gene are SGHNT and YYREEE (reference sequence). The CDR3 region is CASSLDAGTSGAIPGELFF. The CDR3 nucleotides are TGTGCCAGCAGCTTGGACGCAGGGACTAGCGGGGCCATACCGGGGGAGCTGTTTTTT.

Within the sample, this clone is large. This chain connects TRBV29-1 to TRBJ2-2; no clear D gene. CDR1 and CDR2 from the germline V gene are SQVTM and ANQGSEA. The V end was cut by 4 bases, the J end by 6 bases, with 15 bases between. The CDR3 runs 14 residues. CDR3 in amino acids: CSVAGRVVPGELFF. As DNA, the CDR3 is TGCAGCGTTGCGGGCAGAGTTGTCCCCGGGGAGCTGTTTTTT.

The table lists this clone with a count of one. The chain couples TRBV10-1 to TRBJ2-3, with a weak D call TRBD1 (5 bases). CDR3 length: 16 amino acids. Trimming left V 3 bases short and J 6 bases short, with 19 bases between. Germline assignment: CDR1 WNHNN and CDR2 SYGVQD (reference sequence). CDR3 sequence: CASSDIGHQHGDTQYF. The CDR3 DNA reads TGCGCCAGCAGTGACATAGGACACCAGCACGGGGATACGCAGTATTTT.

This chain uses TRBV15 with TRBJ1-1, with no clear D. There are 13 residues in the CDR3. Trimming took 1 base from V and 4 from J, leaving 7 bases between them. Per the germline V gene, CDR1 is LNHNV and CDR2 is YYDKDF (reference sequence). The CDR3 sequence is CATSRVRGTEAFF. In DNA, the CDR3 is TGTGCCACCAGCAGAGTCCGGGGCACTGAAGCTTTCTTT.

CDR3 nucleotide sequence: TGCGCCAGCAGTGAGTCCACTAGCGGATCCTACGAGCAGTACTTC. This gives the protein CASSESTSGSYEQYF. V and J are TRBV10-1 and TRBJ2-7; 8 bases agree with TRBD2. The CDR3 consists of 15 residues. CDR1 WNHNN and CDR2 SYGVQD come from the germline V gene (reference sequence). V shed 0 bases, J shed 1 base, and the junction held 2 bases outside the gene matches.

The rearrangement joins TRBV9 to TRBJ2-3, with D possibly called TRBD1 or TRBD2 (6 bases each). Per germline, CDR1 SGDLS and CDR2 YYNGEE. V lost 0 bases and J 2 bases, leaving 10 bases between the germline ends. The CDR3 is made up of 15 amino acids. The CDR3 nucleotides are TGTGCCAGCAGCGTAGAAGGGGGGCTCACAGATACGCAGTATTTT. It codes for CASSVEGGLTDTQYF.

By frequency in the sample, this clone is medium-sized. Different DNA sequences within this sample yield the same CDR3. For the CDR3, the DNA is TGCAGCGTCCCTGGTCCCCGGAGAGAAGCTTTCTTT. It is translated as CSVPGPRREAFF. J is TRBJ1-1 and V is TRBV29-1; no clear D gene. Germline V gene lookup returns CDR1 SQVTM and CDR2 ANQGSEA. V lost 6 bases to trimming and J lost 8 bases, with 16 bases between them. The CDR3 spans 12 residues.

The CDR3 DNA reads TGCGCCAGCAGCCAAGATCCGGGTTTGGCGGGTACTAATGAAAAACTGTTTTTT. Its protein is CASSQDPGLAGTNEKLFF. This chain connects TRBV4-1 to TRBJ1-4, with unresolved D. Germline CDR1 reads MGHRA; CDR2 reads YSYEKL. The CDR3 is made up of 18 amino acids. The V and J ends lost 0 bases and 2 bases respectively, with 16 bases between them.

The rearrangement links TRBV6-5 to TRBJ1-4; the D gene is possibly TRBD1 (6 bases). The CDR3 is 15 amino acids. V lost 0 bases, J lost 7 bases, and 12 bases lay in between. CDR1 and CDR2 (germline): MNHEY, SVGAGI. The CDR3: CASSYSRQGFEKLFF. For the CDR3, the DNA is TGTGCCAGCAGTTACTCGAGGCAGGGGTTTGAAAAACTGTTTTTT.

DNA of the CDR3: TGTGTCAGAAGCTTACGGACAGGGCTCGTATACAATGAGCAGTTCTTC. It is translated as CVRSLRTGLVYNEQFF. V gene TRBV7-5 combines with J gene TRBJ2-1; the listed D gene, TRBD1, was not tested against the DNA. TRBV7-5 is marked as a pseudogene. The CDR3 covers 16 residues.

This clone appeared once. The chain carries TRBV9 and TRBJ2-3; 10 bases match TRBD1. The germline gives CDR1 SGDLS, CDR2 YYNGEE. J was trimmed by 2 bases and V by 6 bases; bases with no gene match: 6. This CDR3 contains 15 residues. The CDR3 coding sequence is TGTGCCAGCACCTGGACAGGGGGTTCCACAGATACGCAGTATTTT. It translates to CASTWTGGSTDTQYF.

The sample holds a few counts of this clone. This sample includes further DNA sequences coding for the same CDR3. The chain carries TRBV9 and TRBJ2-1; no reliable D call. The CDR3 runs to 16 residues. The germline gives CDR1 SGDLS, CDR2 YYNGEE. Trimming took off 0 bases at V and 0 bases at J, with 10 bases between the two ends. The CDR3 bases are TGTGCCAGCAGCGTAGATCCGGCAAGCTCCTACAATGAGCAGTTCTTC. Translating it yields CASSVDPASSYNEQFF.

The genes are TRBV2 and TRBJ1-1; D not resolved. V shed 1 base and J shed 3 bases, with 9 bases lying between them. Germline loops: CDR1 SNHLY, CDR2 FYNNEI. CDR3 size: 14 residues. This chain's CDR3 is CASSEGTWDTEAFF. CDR3 in DNA: TGTGCCAGCAGTGAAGGTACCTGGGACACTGAAGCTTTCTTT.

The chain employs TRBV13 and TRBJ1-6; 10 bases are a match to TRBD1. The J segment lost 8 bases and the V segment lost 0 bases, leaving 1 base of the junction unmatched. This CDR3 contains 15 residues. Per the germline V gene, CDR1 is PRHDT and CDR2 is FYEKMQ (reference sequence). The CDR3 protein is CASSLGGTGDSPLHF. CDR3 coding DNA: TGTGCCAGCAGCTTAGGTGGGACAGGGGATTCACCCCTCCACTTT.

A few counts support this clone. This chain links TRBV27 with TRBJ2-7, with D possibly matching TRBD1 (6 bases). The CDR3 is 14 residues long. Germline V gene lookup returns CDR1 MNHEY and CDR2 SMNVEV (reference sequence). Deletions cut 5 bases from V and 2 bases from J, with 13 bases between. The chain's CDR3 is CASSPQGNPYEQYF. The CDR3 bases are TGTGCCAGCAGTCCACAGGGAAATCCCTACGAGCAGTACTTC.

The chain has TRBV9 and TRBJ1-3; D gene ambiguous. The CDR3 runs to 15 residues. CDR1 and CDR2 (germline): SGDLS, YYNGEE. V was shortened by 0 bases and J by 1 base, with 8 bases between the two germline ends. The chain's CDR3 is CASSVEGVSGNTIYF. The CDR3, as DNA: TGTGCCAGCAGCGTAGAAGGAGTATCTGGAAACACCATATATTTT.

The chain uses TRBV29-1 and TRBJ1-2; D possibly corresponds to TRBD1 (6 bases). This CDR3 spans 12 amino acids. Germline CDR1 is SQVTM and CDR2 is ANQGSEA. Trimming cost V 7 bases and J 2 bases, with 11 bases left between them. The CDR3 loop reads CSARQENYGYTF. CDR3 DNA: TGCAGCGCTCGACAGGAGAACTATGGCTACACCTTC.

The chain uses TRBV6-1 and TRBJ2-7; 7 nucleotides agree with TRBD1. J gave up 2 bases and V 1 base, and 8 bases lay outside the gene matches. Germline values: CDR1 MNHNS, CDR2 SASEGT. This CDR3 contains 16 residues. The CDR3 region has the DNA TGTGCCAGCAGTGAAGGGGGACAGTCGACCCCCTACGAGCAGTACTTC. Translated, it gives CASSEGGQSTPYEQYF.

The chain couples TRBV5-6 to TRBJ1-4; 9 bases line up with TRBD1. Germline-derived CDR1 and CDR2 are SGHDT and YYEEEE. With 2 bases clipped from V and 8 bases from J, the junction kept 7 bases outside the gene matches. This CDR3 has 15 residues. The CDR3 nucleotides read TGTGCCAGCAGCTTAACCGGGACAGGGAAGGAAAAACTGTTTTTT. Translated, it gives CASSLTGTGKEKLFF. The variable domain in full, completed from reference TRBV5-6 and TRBJ1-4, reads DAGVTQSPTHLIKTRGQQVTLRCSPKSGHDTVSWYQQALGQGPQFIFQYYEEEERQRGNFPDRFSGHQFPNYSSELNVNALLLGDSALYLCASSLTGTGKEKLFFGSGTQLSVL.

The J gene is TRBJ1-5, the V gene TRBV5-6, with D hard to call. Trimming removed 3 bases from V and 9 bases from J, with 13 bases in between. There are 13 residues in the CDR3. The germline V gene encodes CDR1 SGHDT and CDR2 YYEEEE. CDR3 loop: CASSSAPSPPQHF. The DNA of the CDR3 is TGTGCCAGCAGCTCCGCCCCGAGTCCGCCCCAGCATTTT. The full variable domain, in which reference TRBV5-6 and TRBJ1-5 provide the parts outside the CDR3, is DAGVTQSPTHLIKTRGQQVTLRCSPKSGHDTVSWYQQALGQGPQFIFQYYEEEERQRGNFPDRFSGHQFPNYSSELNVNALLLGDSALYLCASSSAPSPPQHFGDGTRLSIL.

This clone came up once. The rearrangement joins TRBV4-1 to TRBJ1-4, with 8 bases fitting TRBD1. Germline CDR1 MGHRA, CDR2 YSYEKL. J gave up 8 bases and V 4 bases, and 12 bases lay outside the gene matches. The CDR3 consists of 16 residues. For the CDR3, the DNA is TGCGCCAGCAGCCCCTCTGGACAGGGAAGGGGAGAAAAACTGTTTTTT. Amino acids: CASSPSGQGRGEKLFF.